This is a list of T cell receptor beta chains from one sample in a study of cytomegalovirus exposure and HLA in healthy donors. Sequenced by immunoSEQ multiplex PCR; TCRdb stores in-frame clones only, minus some. Its listing shows some 75,000 clones. Sequencing used PBMCs. The receptors were gathered from a boy between 10 and 17 years old in good health and CMV-seronegative. CDR3s include the opening cysteine and the closing phenylalanine or tryptophan. The order of the fields is J gene, D gene, V gene, CDR3 DNA, CDR3 protein. The D gene is left open where the match is weak.

TRBJ2-1 TRBD2 TRBV28 TGTGCCAGCAGACAGGGGACTAGCGGGGGACGGGAGCAGTTCTTC CASRQGTSGGREQFF
TRBJ2-7 - TRBV29-1 TGCAGCGTTGTAGCGTCCTACGAGCAGTACTTC CSVVASYEQYF
TRBJ2-7 - TRBV5-5 TGTGCCAGCAGCTTGGTGGACAGTGTGTGGGAGCAGTACTTC CASSLVDSVWEQYF
TRBJ1-6 - TRBV7-9 TGTGCCAGCAGTCCATGGACGGGGAATTCACCCCTACACTTT CASSPWTGNSPLHF
TRBJ2-7 - TRBV4-1 TGCGCCAGCAGCCAAGACGGGGCAGGAGCGGGCACTCCCCACGAGCAGTACTTC CASSQDGAGAGTPHEQYF
TRBJ1-5 - TRBV19 TGTGCCAGTAGTAGCGGGGCCCAGCATTTT CASSSGAQHF
TRBJ1-1 - TRBV5-1 TGCGCCAGCAGCTTGGTCCCGGGGGCGGGGGCTGAAGCTTTCTTT CASSLVPGAGAEAFF
TRBJ2-7 - TRBV5-5 TGTGCCAGCAGACCAAGCGTCAAAGACGAGCAGTACTTC CASRPSVKDEQYF
TRBJ1-2 TRBD1 TRBV11-2 TGTGCCAGCAGCTTGGGACAGTACTATGGCTACACCTTC CASSLGQYYGYTF
TRBJ1-2 - TRBV9 TGTGCCAGCAGCCGAGGGCCTGCCAGTAGGGCCACTTATGGCTACACCTTC CASSRGPASRATYGYTF
TRBJ2-1 TRBD2 TRBV5-6 TGTGCCAGCAGCTTGGGACTAGCGGGAATCAATGAGCAGTTCTTC CASSLGLAGINEQFF
TRBJ2-7 TRBD2 TRBV5-1 TGCGCCAGCAGCTTGGACCTAGCGGGATATCAGCAGTACTTC CASSLDLAGYQQYF
TRBJ1-1 TRBD1 TRBV5-1 TGCGCCAGCAGCTGGGACAGGGACACTGAAGCTTTCTTT CASSWDRDTEAFF
TRBJ2-1 - TRBV11-3 TGTGCCAGCAGCCGGGAGTACAATGAGCAGTTCTTC CASSREYNEQFF
TRBJ2-5 - TRBV7-9 TGTGCCAGCAGCTTGGTCAAGTACTTGGAGACCCAGTACTTC CASSLVKYLETQYF
TRBJ2-7 TRBD2 TRBV5-1 TGCGCCAGCAGCTGGACTAGCGTAGGGTCCTACGAGCAGTACTTC CASSWTSVGSYEQYF
TRBJ2-7 TRBD1 TRBV6-1 TGTGCCAGCAGCCCGGGACAGTGGGTGCACGAGCAGTACTTC CASSPGQWVHEQYF
TRBJ1-5 - TRBV30 TGTGCCTGGAGTGTCACAGCTAGCAATCAGCCCCAGCATTTT CAWSVTASNQPQHF
TRBJ1-2 - TRBV5-1 TGCGCCAGCAGCTTGGTGCCGGACTCCATCGGTGGCTACACCTTC CASSLVPDSIGGYTF
TRBJ2-6 - TRBV7-9 TGTGCCAGCAGCTTAGCGCGTGGAGAGGGCCCCTCTGGGGCCAACGTCCTGACTTTC CASSLARGEGPSGANVLTF
TRBJ2-1 - TRBV19 TGTGCCAGTAGTATAGTTTGGGGTTCTTCGGGGAATGAGCAGTTCTTC CASSIVWGSSGNEQFF
TRBJ2-1 TRBD1 TRBV13 TGTGCCAGCAGCCCGCAGGCCGGACAGGCCAACAATGAGCAGTTCTTC CASSPQAGQANNEQFF
TRBJ2-5 TRBD1 TRBV7-9 TGTGCCGGCACTGGGACAGGGCCCAACCAAGAGACCCAGTACTTC CAGTGTGPNQETQYF
TRBJ1-5 TRBD1 TRBV7-9 TGTGCCAGCAGCTTAACAGGGGAAAAAGGCCAGCCCCAGCATTTT CASSLTGEKGQPQHF
TRBJ2-4 - TRBV9 TGTGCCAGCAGCCCCCGACAGGATTTTGCCAAAAACATTCAGTACTTC CASSPRQDFAKNIQYF